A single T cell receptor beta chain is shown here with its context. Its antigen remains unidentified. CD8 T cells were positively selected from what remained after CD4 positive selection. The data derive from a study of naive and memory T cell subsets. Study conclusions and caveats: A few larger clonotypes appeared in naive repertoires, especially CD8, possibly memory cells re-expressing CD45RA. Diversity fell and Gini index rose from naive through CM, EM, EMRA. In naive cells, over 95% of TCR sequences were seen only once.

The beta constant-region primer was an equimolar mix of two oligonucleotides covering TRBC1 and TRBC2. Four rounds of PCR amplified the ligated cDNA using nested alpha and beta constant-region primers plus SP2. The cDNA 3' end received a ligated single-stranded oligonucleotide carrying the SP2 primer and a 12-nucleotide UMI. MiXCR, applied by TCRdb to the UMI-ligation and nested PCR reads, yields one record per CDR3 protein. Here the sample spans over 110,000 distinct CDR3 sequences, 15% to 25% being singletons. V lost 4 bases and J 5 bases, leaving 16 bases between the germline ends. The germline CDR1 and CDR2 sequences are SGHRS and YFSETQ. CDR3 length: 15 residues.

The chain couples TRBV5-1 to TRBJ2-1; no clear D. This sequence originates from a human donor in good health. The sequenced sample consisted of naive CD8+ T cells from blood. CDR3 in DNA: TGCGCCAGCAGCCTGGATTCCGGACCGCACAATGAGCAGTTCTTC. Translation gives CASSLDSGPHNEQFF.